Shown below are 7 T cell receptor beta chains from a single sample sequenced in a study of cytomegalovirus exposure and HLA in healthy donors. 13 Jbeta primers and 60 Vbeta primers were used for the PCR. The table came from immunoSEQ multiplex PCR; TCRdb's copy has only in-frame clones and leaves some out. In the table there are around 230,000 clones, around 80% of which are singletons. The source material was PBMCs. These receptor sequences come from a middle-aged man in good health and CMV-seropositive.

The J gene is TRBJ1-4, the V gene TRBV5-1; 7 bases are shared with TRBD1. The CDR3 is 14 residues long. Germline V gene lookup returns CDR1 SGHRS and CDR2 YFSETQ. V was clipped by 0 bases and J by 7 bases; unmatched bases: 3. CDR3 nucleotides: TGCGCCAGCAGCTTGGGACAGGGAGCTGAAAAACTGTTTTTT. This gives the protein CASSLGQGAEKLFF.

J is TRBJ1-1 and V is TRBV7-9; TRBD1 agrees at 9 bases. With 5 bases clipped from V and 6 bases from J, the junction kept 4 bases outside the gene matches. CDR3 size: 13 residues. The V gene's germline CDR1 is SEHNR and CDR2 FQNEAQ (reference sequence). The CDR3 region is CASSRTGAPEAFF. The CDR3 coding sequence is TGTGCCAGCAGCCGGACAGGGGCCCCTGAAGCTTTCTTT.

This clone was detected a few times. The CDR3 region has the DNA TGTGCCAGCAGTAGGGGACAGGGGAGCAATCAGCCCCAGCATTTT. Translated: CASSRGQGSNQPQHF. The chain uses TRBV6-6 and TRBJ1-5; 10 nucleotides align to TRBD1. Trimming cost V 5 bases and J 1 base; bases outside gene matches: 2. Germline V gene data show CDR1 as MNHNY and CDR2 as SVGAGI (reference sequence). The length of the CDR3 is 15 residues.

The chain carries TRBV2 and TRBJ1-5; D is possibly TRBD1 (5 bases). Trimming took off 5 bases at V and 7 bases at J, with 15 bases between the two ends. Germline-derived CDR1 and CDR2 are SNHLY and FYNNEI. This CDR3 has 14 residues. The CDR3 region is CASSRDSNGQPQHF. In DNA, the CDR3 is TGTGCCAGCAGTCGGGACTCAAACGGGCAGCCCCAGCATTTT.

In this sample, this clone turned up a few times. For the CDR3, the DNA is TGTGCCAGCAGTTTAAAGGGCCGACTAGCGGGAGTATTAACAGATACGCAGTATTTT. As protein: CASSLKGRLAGVLTDTQYF. The rearrangement links TRBV28 to TRBJ2-3, with TRBD2 matching 12 bases. The CDR3 is 19 amino acids. Germline V gives CDR1 MDHEN, CDR2 SYDVKM. With 2 bases clipped from V and 3 bases from J, the junction kept 12 bases outside the gene matches.

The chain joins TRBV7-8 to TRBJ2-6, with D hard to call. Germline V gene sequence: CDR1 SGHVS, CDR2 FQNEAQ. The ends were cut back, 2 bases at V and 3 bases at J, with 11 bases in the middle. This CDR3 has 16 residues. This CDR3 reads CASSLIRRSGANVLTF. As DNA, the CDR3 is TGTGCCAGCAGCTTAATTCGGAGAAGTGGGGCCAACGTCCTGACTTTC.

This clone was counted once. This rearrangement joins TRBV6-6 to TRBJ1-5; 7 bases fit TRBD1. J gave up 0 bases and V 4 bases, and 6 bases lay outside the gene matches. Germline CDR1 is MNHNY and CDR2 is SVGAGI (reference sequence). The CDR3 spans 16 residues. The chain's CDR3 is CASSSSGTDSNQPQHF. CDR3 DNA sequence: TGTGCCAGCAGTTCTTCCGGGACAGATAGCAATCAGCCCCAGCATTTT.